This TCR beta chain stems from a study of blood T cell repertoires in COVID-19 (dated by TCRdb to about 2020). Regarding the study in general: Samples from collaborators originated in the United States, Italy and Spain and spanned both the acute and convalescent phases of COVID-19. The material from the prospective study consisted of cDNA or gDNA derived from T cells, B-cell-depleted T cells, or PBMCs. The dataset comprised deeply sampled blood TCRbeta repertoires from subjects exposed to, actively infected with, or recovered from COVID-19. The repertoires were made available in a free public database intended to serve as a resource for research on the immune response to SARS-CoV-2. Samples came from the ongoing ImmuneRACE study (first 160 participants) plus 1,254 subjects from 6 global collaborators. A de-identified subject ID, COVID-19 status, age in years and sex were almost always included in the sample metadata. Where available, HLA class I and class II types were taken from metadata supplied by the sample provider and were not determined by assay-based typing.

Points the paper makes about the study in general: The quantity of clinical and demographic metadata differed by source and by participant and was supplied without curation.

TCRbeta CDR3 regions were amplified from genomic DNA by means of the immunoSEQ Assay, a bias-controlled multiplex PCR. On the study's bioinformatics: The number of nucleated cells in each sample was estimated from the amplification of reference gene primers within the assay. To quantify the absolute abundance of each unique TCRbeta CDR3 rearrangement, sequence reads were collapsed and filtered. For each sample, productive Simpson clonality was calculated by taking the square root of Simpson's diversity index across productive rearrangements. TCRdb took this table from immuneACCESS and kept in-frame rearrangements with V and J called. Such tables lack part of the clones; where checked against another copy, unresolved V genes explain under half of the gap, and the rest is unexplained. The V and J calls and clone size are taken from that table; D and trimming were inferred from the DNA. In this sample the table shows over 70,000 clones, around 84% of which occur a single time. Clones ranked in the top ten supply about a tenth of the sample.

In this sample, this clone turned up a few times. This receptor's antigen is unknown. No base quality information exists; no much larger clone differs at one position. V gives up 7 bases and J gives up 6 bases, and the segment between their germline ends measures 15 bases. The germline V gene (reference sequence) provides CDR1 SEHNR and CDR2 FQNEAQ. The CDR3 runs 14 residues from the cysteine to the phenylalanine. Of the read, only the CDR3 DNA is kept; its 42 bases are in frame from base 1. One collaborating source in Seattle enrolled patients while the patients were actively infected and followed the patients over time throughout the course of disease. Collaborating institutions collected whole blood in K2EDTA tubes following their own protocols. For TCRbeta analysis, collaborator samples were shipped as frozen whole blood, as isolated PBMCs, or as DNA extracted from either sample type.

The sample comprised peripheral blood. This receptor was identified in a man between 60 and 70 years old with COVID-19, enrolled during active disease. Recombination joined TRBV7-9 with TRBJ2-2; a tentative D match to TRBD2 spans 5 bases. This receptor has the CDR3 CASTRRAGSGELFF. The DNA is TGTGCCAGCACCCGACGGGCGGGTTCCGGGGAGCTGTTTTTT.